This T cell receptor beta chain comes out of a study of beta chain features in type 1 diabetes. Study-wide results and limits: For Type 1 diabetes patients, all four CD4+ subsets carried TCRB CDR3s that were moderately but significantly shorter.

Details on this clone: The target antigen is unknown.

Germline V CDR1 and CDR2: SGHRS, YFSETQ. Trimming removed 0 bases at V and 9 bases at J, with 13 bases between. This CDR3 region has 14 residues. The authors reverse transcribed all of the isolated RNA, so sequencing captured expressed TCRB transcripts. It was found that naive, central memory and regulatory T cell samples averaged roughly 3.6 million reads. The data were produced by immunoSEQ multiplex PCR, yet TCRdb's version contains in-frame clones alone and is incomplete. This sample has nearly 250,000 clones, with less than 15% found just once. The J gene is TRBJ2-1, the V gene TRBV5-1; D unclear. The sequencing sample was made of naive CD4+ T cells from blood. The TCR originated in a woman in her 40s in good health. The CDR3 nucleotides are TGCGCCAGCAGCTTGGGTCGTGGATGGAGTGAGCAGTTCTTC. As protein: CASSLGRGWSEQFF.